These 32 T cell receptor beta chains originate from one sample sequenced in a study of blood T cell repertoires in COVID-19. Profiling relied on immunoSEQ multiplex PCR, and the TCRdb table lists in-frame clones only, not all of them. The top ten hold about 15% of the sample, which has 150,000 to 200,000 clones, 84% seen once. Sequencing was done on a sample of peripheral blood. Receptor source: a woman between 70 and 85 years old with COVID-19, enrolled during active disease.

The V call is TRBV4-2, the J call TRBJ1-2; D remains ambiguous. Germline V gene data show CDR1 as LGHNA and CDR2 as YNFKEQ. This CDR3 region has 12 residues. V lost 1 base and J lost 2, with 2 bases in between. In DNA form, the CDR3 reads TGTGCCAGCAGCCAAGCGAACTATGGCTACACCTTC. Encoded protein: CASSQANYGYTF.

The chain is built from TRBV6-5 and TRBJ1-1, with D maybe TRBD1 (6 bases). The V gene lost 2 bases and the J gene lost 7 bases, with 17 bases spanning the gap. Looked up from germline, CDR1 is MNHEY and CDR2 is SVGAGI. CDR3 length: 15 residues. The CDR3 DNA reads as TGTGCCAGCAGTTACACCAAATGGACAGCCCATGAAGCTTTCTTT. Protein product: CASSYTKWTAHEAFF.

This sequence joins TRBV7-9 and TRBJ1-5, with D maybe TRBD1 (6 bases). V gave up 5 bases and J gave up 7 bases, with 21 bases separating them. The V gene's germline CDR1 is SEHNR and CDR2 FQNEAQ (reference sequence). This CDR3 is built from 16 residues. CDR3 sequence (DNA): TGTGCCAGCAGCCGAGGACACCCAGGGGATGGCCAGCCCCAGCATTTT. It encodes CASSRGHPGDGQPQHF.

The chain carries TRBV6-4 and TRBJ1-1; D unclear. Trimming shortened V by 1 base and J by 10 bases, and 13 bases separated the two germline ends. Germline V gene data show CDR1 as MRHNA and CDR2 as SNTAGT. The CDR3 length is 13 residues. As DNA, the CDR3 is TGTGCCAGCAGTGACTTTGGAAGAGGGCGAGCTTTCTTT. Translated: CASSDFGRGRAFF.

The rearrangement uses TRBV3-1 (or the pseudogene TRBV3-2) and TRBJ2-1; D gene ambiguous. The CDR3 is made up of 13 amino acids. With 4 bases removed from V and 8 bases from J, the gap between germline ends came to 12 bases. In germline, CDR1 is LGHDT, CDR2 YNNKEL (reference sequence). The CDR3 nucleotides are TGTGCCAGCAGCCCCGACTTAGTCTATGAGCAGTTCTTC. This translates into CASSPDLVYEQFF.

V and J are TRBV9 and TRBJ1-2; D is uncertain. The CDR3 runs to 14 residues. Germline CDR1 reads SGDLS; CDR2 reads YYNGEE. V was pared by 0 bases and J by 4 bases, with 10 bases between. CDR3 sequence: CASSVGGVGYGYTF. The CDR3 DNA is TGTGCCAGCAGCGTAGGAGGTGTCGGCTATGGCTACACCTTC.

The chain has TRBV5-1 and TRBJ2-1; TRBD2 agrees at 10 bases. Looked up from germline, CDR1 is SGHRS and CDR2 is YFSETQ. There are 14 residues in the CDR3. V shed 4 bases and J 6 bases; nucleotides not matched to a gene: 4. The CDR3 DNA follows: TGCGCCAGCAGCCGACTAGCGGGTTCCAATGAGCAGTTCTTC. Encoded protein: CASSRLAGSNEQFF.

CDR3 sequence: CASSARRGTDTQYF. The CDR3 bases are TGTGCCAGTAGTGCCCGACGGGGCACAGATACGCAGTATTTT. This sequence joins TRBV19 and TRBJ2-3; D not certain. The CDR3 consists of 14 residues. The V gene's germline CDR1 is LNHDA and CDR2 SQIVND (reference sequence). Trimming cost V 5 bases and J 1 base, with 10 bases left between them.

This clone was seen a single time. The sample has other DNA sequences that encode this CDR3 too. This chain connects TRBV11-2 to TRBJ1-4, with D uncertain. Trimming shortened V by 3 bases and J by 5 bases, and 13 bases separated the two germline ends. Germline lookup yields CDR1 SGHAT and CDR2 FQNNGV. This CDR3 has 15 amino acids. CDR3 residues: CASSLPGTGNEKLFF. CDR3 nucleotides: TGTGCCAGCAGCTTGCCCGGCACGGGGAATGAAAAACTGTTTTTT.

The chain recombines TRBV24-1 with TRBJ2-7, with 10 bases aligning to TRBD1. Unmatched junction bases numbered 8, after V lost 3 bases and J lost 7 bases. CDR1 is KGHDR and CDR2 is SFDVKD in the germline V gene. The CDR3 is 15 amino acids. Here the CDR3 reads CATSDAGQGMGEQYF. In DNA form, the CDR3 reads TGTGCCACCAGTGATGCGGGACAGGGGATGGGAGAGCAGTACTTC.

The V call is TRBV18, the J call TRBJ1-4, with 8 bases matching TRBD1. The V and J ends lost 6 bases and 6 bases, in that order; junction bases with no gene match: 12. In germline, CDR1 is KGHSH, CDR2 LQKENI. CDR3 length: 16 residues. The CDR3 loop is CASSPYRTGIDEKLFF. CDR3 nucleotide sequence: TGTGCCAGCTCGCCCTACCGGACAGGGATTGATGAAAAACTGTTTTTT.

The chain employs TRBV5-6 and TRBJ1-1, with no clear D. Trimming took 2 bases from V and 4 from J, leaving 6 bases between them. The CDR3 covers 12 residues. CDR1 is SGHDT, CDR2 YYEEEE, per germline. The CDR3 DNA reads TGTGCCAGCAGCTTATCTTCCACTGAAGCTTTCTTT. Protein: CASSLSSTEAFF.

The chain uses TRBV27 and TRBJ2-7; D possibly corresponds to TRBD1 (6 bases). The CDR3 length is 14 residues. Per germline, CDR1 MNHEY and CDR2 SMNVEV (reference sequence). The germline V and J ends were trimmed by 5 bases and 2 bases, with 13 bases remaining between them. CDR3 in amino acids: CASSARGGPYEQYF. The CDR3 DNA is TGTGCCAGCAGTGCCCGAGGGGGTCCCTACGAGCAGTACTTC.

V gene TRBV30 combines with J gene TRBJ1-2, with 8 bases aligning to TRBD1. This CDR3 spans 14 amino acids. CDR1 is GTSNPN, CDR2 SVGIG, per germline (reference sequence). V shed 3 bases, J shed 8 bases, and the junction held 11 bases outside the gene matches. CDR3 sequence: CAWRAGGSSWGYTF. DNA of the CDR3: TGTGCCTGGAGGGCAGGGGGCTCCTCGTGGGGCTACACCTTC.

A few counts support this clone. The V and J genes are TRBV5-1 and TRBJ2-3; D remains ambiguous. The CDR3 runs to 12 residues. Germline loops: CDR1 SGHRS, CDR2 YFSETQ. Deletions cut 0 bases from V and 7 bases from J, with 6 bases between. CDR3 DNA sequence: TGCGCCAGCAGCTTGGGACTTAATACGCAGTATTTT. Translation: CASSLGLNTQYF.

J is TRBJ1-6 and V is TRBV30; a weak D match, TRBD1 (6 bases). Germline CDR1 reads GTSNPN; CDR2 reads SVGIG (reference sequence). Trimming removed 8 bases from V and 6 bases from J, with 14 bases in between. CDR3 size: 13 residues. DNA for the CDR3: TGTGCCGGGGGCGCGGGGGGTAATTCACCCCTCCACTTT. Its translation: CAGGAGGNSPLHF.

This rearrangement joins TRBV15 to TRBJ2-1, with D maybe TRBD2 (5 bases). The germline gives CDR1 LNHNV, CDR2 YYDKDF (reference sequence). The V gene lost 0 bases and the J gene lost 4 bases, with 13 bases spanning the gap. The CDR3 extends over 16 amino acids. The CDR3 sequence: CATSRDSGLAYNEQFF. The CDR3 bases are TGTGCCACCAGCAGAGATAGTGGGCTAGCATACAATGAGCAGTTCTTC.

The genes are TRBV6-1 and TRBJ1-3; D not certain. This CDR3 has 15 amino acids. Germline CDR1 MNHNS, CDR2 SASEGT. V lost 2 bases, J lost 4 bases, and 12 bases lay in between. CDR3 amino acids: CASSEKPGEGNTIYF. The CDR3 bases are TGTGCCAGCAGTGAAAAGCCGGGAGAGGGAAACACCATATATTTT.

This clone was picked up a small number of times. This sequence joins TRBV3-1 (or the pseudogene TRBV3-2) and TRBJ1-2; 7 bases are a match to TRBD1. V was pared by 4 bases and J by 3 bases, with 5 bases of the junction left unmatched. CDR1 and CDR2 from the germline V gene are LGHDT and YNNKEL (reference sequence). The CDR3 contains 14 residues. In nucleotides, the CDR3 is TGTGCCAGCAGCCGGCGGGACAGCTACTATGGCTACACCTTC. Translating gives CASSRRDSYYGYTF.

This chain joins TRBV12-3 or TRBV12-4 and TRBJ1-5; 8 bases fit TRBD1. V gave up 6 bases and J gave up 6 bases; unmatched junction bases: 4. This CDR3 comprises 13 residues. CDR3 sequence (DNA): TGTGCCAGCAGACGGGACAGGTTTCAGCCCCAGCATTTT. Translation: CASRRDRFQPQHF.

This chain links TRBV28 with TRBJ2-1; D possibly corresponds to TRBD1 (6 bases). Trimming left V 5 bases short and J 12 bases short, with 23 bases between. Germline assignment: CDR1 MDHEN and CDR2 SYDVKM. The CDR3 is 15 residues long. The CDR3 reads CASSLGAWGQSGQFF. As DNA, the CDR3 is TGTGCCAGCAGTCTGGGGGCATGGGGCCAGAGCGGGCAGTTCTTC.

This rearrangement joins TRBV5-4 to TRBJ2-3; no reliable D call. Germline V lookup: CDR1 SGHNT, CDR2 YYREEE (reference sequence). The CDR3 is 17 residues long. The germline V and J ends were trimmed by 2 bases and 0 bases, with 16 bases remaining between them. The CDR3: CASSFGVAIRSTDTQYF. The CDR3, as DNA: TGTGCCAGCAGCTTCGGTGTAGCTATCCGTAGCACAGATACGCAGTATTTT.

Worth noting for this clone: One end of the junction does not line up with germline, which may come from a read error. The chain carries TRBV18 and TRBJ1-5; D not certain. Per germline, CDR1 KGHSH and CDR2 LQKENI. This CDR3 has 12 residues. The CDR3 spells CANSPTNQPQHF. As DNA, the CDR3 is TGTGCCAACTCACCAACTAATCAGCCCCAGCATTTT.

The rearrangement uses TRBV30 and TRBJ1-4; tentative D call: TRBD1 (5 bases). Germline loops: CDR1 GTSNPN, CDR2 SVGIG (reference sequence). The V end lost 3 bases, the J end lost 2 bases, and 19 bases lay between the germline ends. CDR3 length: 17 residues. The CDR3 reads CAWRGAGSDATNEKLFF. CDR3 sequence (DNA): TGTGCCTGGAGAGGTGCAGGGTCGGACGCCACTAATGAAAAACTGTTTTTT.

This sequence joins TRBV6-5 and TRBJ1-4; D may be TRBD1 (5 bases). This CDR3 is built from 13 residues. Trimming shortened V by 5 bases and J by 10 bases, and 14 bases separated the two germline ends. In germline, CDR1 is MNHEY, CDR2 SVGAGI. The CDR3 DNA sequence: TGTGCCAGCAGTCCAGGGAGGGCTGCAAAACTGTTTTTT. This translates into CASSPGRAAKLFF.

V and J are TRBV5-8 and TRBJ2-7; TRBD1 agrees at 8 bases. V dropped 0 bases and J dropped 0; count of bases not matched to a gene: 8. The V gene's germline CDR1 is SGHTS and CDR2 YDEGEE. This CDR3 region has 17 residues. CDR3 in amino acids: CASSLDQGAAFSYEQYV. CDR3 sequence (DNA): TGTGCCAGCAGCTTGGACCAGGGGGCGGCCTTCTCCTACGAGCAGTACGTC.

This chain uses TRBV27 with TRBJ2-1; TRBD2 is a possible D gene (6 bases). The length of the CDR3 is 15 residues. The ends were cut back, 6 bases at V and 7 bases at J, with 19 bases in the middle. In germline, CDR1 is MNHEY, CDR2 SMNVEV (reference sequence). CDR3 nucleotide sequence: TGTGCCAGCAGACCATCGGGGGACCTTGCGAATGAGCAGTTCTTC. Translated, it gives CASRPSGDLANEQFF.

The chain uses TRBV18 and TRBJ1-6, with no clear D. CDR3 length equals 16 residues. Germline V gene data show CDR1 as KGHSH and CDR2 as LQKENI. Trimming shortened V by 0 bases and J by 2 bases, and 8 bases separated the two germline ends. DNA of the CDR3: TGTGCCAGCTCACCACCAGACACCCCCTATAATTCACCCCTCCACTTT. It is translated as CASSPPDTPYNSPLHF.

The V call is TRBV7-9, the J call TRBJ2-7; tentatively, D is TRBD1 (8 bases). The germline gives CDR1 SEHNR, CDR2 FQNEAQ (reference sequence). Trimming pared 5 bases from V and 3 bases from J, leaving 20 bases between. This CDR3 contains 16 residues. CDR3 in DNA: TGTGCCAGCAGCCCCGGACAGGGAGGGGTGGGCTACGAGCAGTACTTC. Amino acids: CASSPGQGGVGYEQYF.

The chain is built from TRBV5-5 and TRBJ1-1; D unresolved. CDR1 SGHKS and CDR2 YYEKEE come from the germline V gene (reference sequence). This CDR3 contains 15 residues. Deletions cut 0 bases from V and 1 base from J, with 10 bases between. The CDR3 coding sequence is TGTGCCAGCAGCTTGGGGCCAGGATCGAACACTGAAGCTTTCTTT. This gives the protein CASSLGPGSNTEAFF.

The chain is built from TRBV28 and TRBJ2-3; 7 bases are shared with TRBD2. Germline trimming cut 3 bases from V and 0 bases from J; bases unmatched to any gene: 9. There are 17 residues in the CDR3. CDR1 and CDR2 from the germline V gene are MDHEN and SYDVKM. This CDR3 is CASSFWTSGASTDTQYF. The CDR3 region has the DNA TGTGCCAGCAGTTTTTGGACCAGCGGGGCTAGCACAGATACGCAGTATTTT.

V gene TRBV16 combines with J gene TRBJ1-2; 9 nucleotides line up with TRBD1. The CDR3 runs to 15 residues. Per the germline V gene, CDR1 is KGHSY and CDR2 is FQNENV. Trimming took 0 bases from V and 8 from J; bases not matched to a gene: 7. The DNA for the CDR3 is TGTGCCAGCAGCCAATCTGCACAGGGGGCATTCGGCTACACCTTC. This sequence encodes CASSQSAQGAFGYTF.